The clone carrying this T cell receptor (beta chain) was recorded only once. TCRdb's copy holds only in-frame clones and misses some; the assay was immunoSEQ multiplex PCR. The table shows about 140,000 clones, with around 86% occurring only once. This entry is derived from a study of cytomegalovirus exposure and HLA in healthy donors. Trimming shortened V by 5 bases and J by 1 base, and 13 bases separated the two germline ends. The CDR3 runs 14 residues. CDR1 is SGHTS and CDR2 is YDEGEE in the germline V gene. The TCR sequence derives from a man aged 18 to 29 in good health and CMV-seropositive. This sequence joins TRBV5-8 and TRBJ2-7, with D maybe TRBD2 (6 bases). Sequencing used PBMCs. The CDR3 protein is CASRGVGGSYEQYF. CDR3 in DNA: TGTGCCAGCAGGGGGGTCGGGGGTTCCTACGAGCAGTACTTC.